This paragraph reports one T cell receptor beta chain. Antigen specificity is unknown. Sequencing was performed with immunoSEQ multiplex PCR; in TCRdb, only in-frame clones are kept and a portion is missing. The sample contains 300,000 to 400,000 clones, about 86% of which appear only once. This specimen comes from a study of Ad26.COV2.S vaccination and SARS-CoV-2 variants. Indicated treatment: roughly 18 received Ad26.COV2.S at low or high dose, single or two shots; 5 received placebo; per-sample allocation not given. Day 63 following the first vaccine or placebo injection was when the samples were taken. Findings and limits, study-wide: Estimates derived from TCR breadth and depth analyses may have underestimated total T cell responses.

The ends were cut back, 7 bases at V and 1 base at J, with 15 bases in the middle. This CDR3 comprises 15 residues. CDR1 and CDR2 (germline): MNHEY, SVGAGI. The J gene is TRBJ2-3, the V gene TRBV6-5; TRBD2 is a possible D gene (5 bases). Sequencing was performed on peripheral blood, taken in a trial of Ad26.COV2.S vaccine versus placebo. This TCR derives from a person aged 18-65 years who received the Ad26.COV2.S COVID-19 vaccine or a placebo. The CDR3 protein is CASIKVLAGTDTQYF. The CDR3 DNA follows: TGTGCCAGCATTAAAGTCCTAGCTGGCACAGATACGCAGTATTTT.